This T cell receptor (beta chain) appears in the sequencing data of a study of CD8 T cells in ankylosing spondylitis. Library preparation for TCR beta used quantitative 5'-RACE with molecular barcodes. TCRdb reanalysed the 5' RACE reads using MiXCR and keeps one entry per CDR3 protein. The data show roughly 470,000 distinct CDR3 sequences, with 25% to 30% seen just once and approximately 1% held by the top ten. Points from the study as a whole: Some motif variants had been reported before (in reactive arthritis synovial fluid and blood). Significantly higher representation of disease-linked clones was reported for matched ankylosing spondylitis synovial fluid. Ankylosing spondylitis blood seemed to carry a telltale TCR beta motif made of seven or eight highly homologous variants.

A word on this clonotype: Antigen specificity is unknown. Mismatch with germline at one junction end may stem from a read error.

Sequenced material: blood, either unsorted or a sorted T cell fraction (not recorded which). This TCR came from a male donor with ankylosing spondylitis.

CDR3 loop: CSAGDPATEAFF. In nucleotides, the CDR3 is TGCAGTGCTGGAGACCCCGCCACTGAAGCTTTCTTT. The V call is TRBV20-1, the J call TRBJ1-1; no reliable D call. Germline CDR1 reads DFQATT; CDR2 reads SNEGSKA (reference sequence). This CDR3 is 12 amino acids long.